The 16 T cell receptor beta chains reported below all come from one sample, sequenced in a study of neurological immune-mediated disorders. MiXCR was run by TCRdb on the 5' RACE reads, yielding one entry per CDR3 protein. This table holds about 38,000 distinct CDR3 sequences, about 4.8% found once. The sample comprised CD4+ T cells from blood. These receptors originate from a man aged 18 to 30 in good health.

This clonotype occurred many times. This sequence joins TRBV5-1 and TRBJ1-1; the D gene is possibly TRBD1 (6 bases). The V end was cut by 4 bases, the J end by 1 base, with 14 bases between. In germline, CDR1 is SGHRS, CDR2 YFSETQ. This CDR3 comprises 15 residues. The DNA for the CDR3 is TGCGCCAGCAGCCGGGACATATTGGGGAACACTGAAGCTTTCTTT. Translation gives CASSRDILGNTEAFF. Together with reference TRBV5-1 and TRBJ1-1, the CDR3 gives the full variable domain: KAGVTQTPRYLIKTRGQQVTLSCSPISGHRSVSWYQQTPGQGLQFLFEYFSETQRNKGNFPGRFSGRQFSNSRSEMNVSTLELGDSALYLCASSRDILGNTEAFFGQGTRLTVV.

This clonotype occurred many times. This chain connects TRBV20-1 to TRBJ1-6; D gene ambiguous. Trimming removed 1 base from V and 10 bases from J, with 17 bases in between. Germline V gene sequence: CDR1 DFQATT, CDR2 SNEGSKA (reference sequence). The length of the CDR3 is 15 residues. The CDR3 bases are TGCAGTGCTAGAGCGCAAGAGGGTTCGGAATCACCCCTCCACTTT. This gives the protein CSARAQEGSESPLHF.

There are many counts of this clonotype. This sequence joins TRBV30 and TRBJ2-2, with D possibly TRBD1 on 6 matching bases. The germline V gene has CDR1 GTSNPN and CDR2 SVGIG (reference sequence). V shed 5 bases and J shed 6 bases, with 10 bases lying between them. This CDR3 is 12 amino acids long. The CDR3 protein is CAWGGRAGELFF. In nucleotides, the CDR3 is TGTGCCTGGGGGGGCAGGGCCGGGGAGCTGTTTTTT.

Ten or more counts support this clonotype. This rearrangement joins TRBV6-5 to TRBJ2-1, with 11 nucleotides matching TRBD2. V was clipped by 1 base and J by 9 bases; unmatched bases: 5. The CDR3 has 15 residues. Germline CDR1 and CDR2: MNHEY and SVGAGI. CDR3 DNA sequence: TGTGCCAGCAGTTACTATAGCGGGGGGGCCACTGAGCAGTTCTTC. It translates to CASSYYSGGATEQFF.

This clonotype appeared a few times. CDR3 DNA: TGCAGTGCTAGAGTTTCAAGAAACACTGAAGCTTTCTTT. Its translation: CSARVSRNTEAFF. The chain is built from TRBV20-1 and TRBJ1-1; D uncertain. V was shortened by 1 base and J by 2 bases, with 8 bases between the two germline ends. This CDR3 spans 13 amino acids. Germline CDR1 DFQATT, CDR2 SNEGSKA (reference sequence).

The genes are TRBV20-1 and TRBJ1-6; weak D call: TRBD1 (5 bases). The germline V gene encodes CDR1 DFQATT and CDR2 SNEGSKA (reference sequence). The CDR3 covers 15 residues. Trimming pared 2 bases from V and 6 bases from J, leaving 14 bases between. CDR3 nucleotide sequence: TGCAGTGCTAGACCTAGAGCAGGGTTTAATTCACCCCTCCACTTT. Protein: CSARPRAGFNSPLHF.

In this sample, this clonotype turned up many times. This chain links TRBV5-1 with TRBJ1-1; D remains ambiguous. The V end lost 4 bases, the J end lost 0 bases, and 16 bases lay between the germline ends. The CDR3 length is 16 residues. CDR1 and CDR2 (germline): SGHRS, YFSETQ. The DNA of the CDR3 is TGCGCCAGCAGCATTGGAAACGGGAAAATGAACACTGAAGCTTTCTTT. Translating it yields CASSIGNGKMNTEAFF.

The V gene is TRBV30, the J gene TRBJ2-3; D tentatively fits TRBD1 or TRBD2 (5 bases each). The CDR3 has 13 residues. Germline CDR1 and CDR2: GTSNPN and SVGIG (reference sequence). Deletions cut 4 bases from V and 0 bases from J, with 8 bases between. The CDR3 coding sequence is TGTGCCTGGACTGGGGGAAGCACAGATACGCAGTATTTT. Translation gives CAWTGGSTDTQYF.

This clonotype was counted at least ten times. The chain links TRBV29-1 to TRBJ1-5, with D possibly TRBD1 on 6 matching bases. The CDR3 runs 13 residues. Trimming removed 6 bases from V and 3 bases from J, with 12 bases in between. Germline V CDR1 and CDR2: SQVTM, ANQGSEA. DNA for the CDR3: TGCAGCGTCTTACAGGGATCCAATCAGCCCCAGCATTTT. As protein: CSVLQGSNQPQHF.

This chain connects TRBV18 to TRBJ1-2; maybe TRBD1 (6 bases). This CDR3 is 14 amino acids long. V lost 0 bases and J 8 bases, leaving 13 bases between the germline ends. Germline values: CDR1 KGHSH, CDR2 LQKENI. The CDR3 loop is CASSPPAQGGGYTF. DNA of the CDR3: TGTGCCAGCTCACCACCGGCACAGGGCGGGGGCTACACCTTC.

This clonotype showed up many times. The rearrangement uses TRBV7-2 and TRBJ2-3; 7 bases are a match to TRBD1. CDR3 size: 17 residues. Germline trimming cut 5 bases from V and 0 bases from J; bases unmatched to any gene: 11. The germline V gene encodes CDR1 SGHTA and CDR2 FQGNSA. CDR3 sequence (DNA): TGTGCCAGCAGCGGGTTGAGTCGAGGGGGCAGCACAGATACGCAGTATTTT. Amino acids: CASSGLSRGGSTDTQYF.

This clonotype was found many times. The rearrangement links TRBV10-3 to TRBJ2-7; D not resolved. CDR1 ENHRY and CDR2 SYGVKD come from the germline V gene. The CDR3 totals 15 residues. V was shortened by 1 base and J by 0 bases, with 10 bases between the two germline ends. For the CDR3, the DNA is TGTGCCATCAGTGAGTTGGCACCTACCTCCTACGAGCAGTACTTC. It encodes CAISELAPTSYEQYF.

The sample holds many counts of this clonotype. The chain recombines TRBV20-1 with TRBJ2-1; D not resolved. CDR1 is DFQATT and CDR2 is SNEGSKA in the germline V gene (reference sequence). This CDR3 spans 12 amino acids. Trimming took 2 bases from V and 6 from J, leaving 8 bases between them. The CDR3 spells CSARPRLNEQFF. For the CDR3, the DNA is TGCAGTGCTAGACCTAGACTCAATGAGCAGTTCTTC.

This clonotype occurred many times. The rearrangement uses TRBV7-2 and TRBJ2-3, with 8 nucleotides matching TRBD2. Germline V lookup: CDR1 SGHTA, CDR2 FQGNSA. V lost 6 bases, J lost 10 bases, and 6 bases stayed unmatched. The CDR3 covers 12 residues. CDR3 coding DNA: TGTGCCAGCAGACTTAGCGGGGCTTCGCAGTATTTT. The encoded protein is CASRLSGASQYF.

In its sample, this clonotype was seen many times. The chain is built from TRBV4-2 and TRBJ1-2; D uncertain. In germline, CDR1 is LGHNA, CDR2 YNFKEQ. V dropped 1 base and J dropped 8 bases, with 5 bases sitting between them. The length of the CDR3 is 11 residues. For the CDR3, the DNA is TGTGCCAGCAGCCAAGCAAAGGGCTACACCTTC. The encoded protein is CASSQAKGYTF.

In its sample, this clonotype was seen many times. This chain uses TRBV6-5 with TRBJ2-7, with 7 bases fitting TRBD1. The junction had 6 bases not matched to a gene; V was cut back by 5 bases and J by 2 bases. The CDR3 loop spans 14 amino acids. CDR1 is MNHEY and CDR2 is SVGAGI in the germline V gene. The CDR3 protein is CASSRLTGAYEQYF. The CDR3 nucleotides read TGTGCCAGCAGTCGTCTCACAGGGGCCTACGAGCAGTACTTC.